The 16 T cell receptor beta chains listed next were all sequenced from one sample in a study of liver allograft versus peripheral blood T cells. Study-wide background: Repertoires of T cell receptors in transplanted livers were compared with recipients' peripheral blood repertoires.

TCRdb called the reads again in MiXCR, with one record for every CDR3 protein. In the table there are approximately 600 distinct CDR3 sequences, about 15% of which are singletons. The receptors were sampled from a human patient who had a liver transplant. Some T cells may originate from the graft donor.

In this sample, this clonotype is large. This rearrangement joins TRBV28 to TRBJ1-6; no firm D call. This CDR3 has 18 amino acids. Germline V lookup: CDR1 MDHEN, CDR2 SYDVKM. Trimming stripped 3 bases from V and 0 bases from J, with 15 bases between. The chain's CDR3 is CASSFQNLGRSYNSPLHF. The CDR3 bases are TGTGCCAGCAGTTTTCAGAACCTGGGCCGCTCCTATAATTCACCCCTCCACTTT.

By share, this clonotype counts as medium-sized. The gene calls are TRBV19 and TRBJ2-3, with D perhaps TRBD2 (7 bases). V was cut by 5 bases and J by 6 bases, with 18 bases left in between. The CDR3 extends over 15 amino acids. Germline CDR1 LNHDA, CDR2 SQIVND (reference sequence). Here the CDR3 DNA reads TGTGCCAGTAGTCTTCGGCGGGGGCGTCTGGATACGCAGTATTTT. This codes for CASSLRRGRLDTQYF.

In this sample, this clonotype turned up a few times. As DNA, the CDR3 is TGTGCCAGCAGTCCGGGACAGGGTCCAAATGAGCAGTTCTTC. This encodes CASSPGQGPNEQFF. The chain is built from TRBV6-5 and TRBJ2-1, with 9 bases lining up with TRBD1. The V segment lost 5 bases and the J segment 7 bases; nucleotides outside the gene matches: 6. Germline loops: CDR1 MNHEY, CDR2 SVGAGI. This CDR3 region has 14 residues.

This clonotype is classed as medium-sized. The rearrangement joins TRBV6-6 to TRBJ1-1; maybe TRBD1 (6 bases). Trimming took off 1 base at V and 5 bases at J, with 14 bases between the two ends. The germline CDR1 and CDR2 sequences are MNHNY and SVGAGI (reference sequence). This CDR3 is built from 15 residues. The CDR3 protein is CASSYFTTGTTEAFF. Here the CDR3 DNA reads TGTGCCAGCAGTTACTTTACGACAGGAACGACTGAAGCTTTCTTT.

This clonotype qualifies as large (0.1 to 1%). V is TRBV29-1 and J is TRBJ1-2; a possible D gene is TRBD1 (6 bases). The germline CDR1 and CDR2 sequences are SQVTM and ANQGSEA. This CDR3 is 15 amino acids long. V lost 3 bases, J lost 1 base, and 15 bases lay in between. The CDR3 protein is CSVETGSALNYGYTF. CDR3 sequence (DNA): TGCAGCGTTGAGACAGGTAGCGCTCTTAACTATGGCTACACCTTC.

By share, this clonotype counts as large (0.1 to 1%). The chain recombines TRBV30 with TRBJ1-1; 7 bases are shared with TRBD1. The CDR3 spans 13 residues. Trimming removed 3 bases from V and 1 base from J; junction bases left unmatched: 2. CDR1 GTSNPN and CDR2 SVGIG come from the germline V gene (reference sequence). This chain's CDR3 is CAWRGQPNTEAFF. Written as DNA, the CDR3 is TGTGCCTGGAGGGGACAGCCGAACACTGAAGCTTTCTTT.

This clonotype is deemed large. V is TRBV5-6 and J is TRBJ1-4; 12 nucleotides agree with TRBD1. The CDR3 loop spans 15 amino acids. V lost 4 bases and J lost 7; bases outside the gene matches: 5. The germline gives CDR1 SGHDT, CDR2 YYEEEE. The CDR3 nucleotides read TGTGCCAGCAGCCTAGGGACAGGGGGCTCTGAAAAACTGTTTTTT. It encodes CASSLGTGGSEKLFF.

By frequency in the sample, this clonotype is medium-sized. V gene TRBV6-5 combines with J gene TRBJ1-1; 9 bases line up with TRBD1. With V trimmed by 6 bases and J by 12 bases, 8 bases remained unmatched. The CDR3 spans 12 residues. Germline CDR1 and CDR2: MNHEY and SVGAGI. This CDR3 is CASRLGTGFTFF. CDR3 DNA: TGTGCCAGCAGACTGGGGACAGGGTTTACTTTCTTT.

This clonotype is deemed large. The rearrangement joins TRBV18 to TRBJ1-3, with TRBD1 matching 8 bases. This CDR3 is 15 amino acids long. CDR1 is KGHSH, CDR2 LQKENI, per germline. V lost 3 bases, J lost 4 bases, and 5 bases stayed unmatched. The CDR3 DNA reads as TGTGCCAGCTCACCCTTACAGGGGGACGGAAACACCATATATTTT. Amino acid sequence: CASSPLQGDGNTIYF.

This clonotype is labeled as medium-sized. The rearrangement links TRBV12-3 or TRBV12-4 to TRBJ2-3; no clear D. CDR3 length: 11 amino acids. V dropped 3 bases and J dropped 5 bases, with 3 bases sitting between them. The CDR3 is CASSLGDTQYF. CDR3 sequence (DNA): TGTGCCAGCAGTTTGGGAGATACGCAGTATTTT.

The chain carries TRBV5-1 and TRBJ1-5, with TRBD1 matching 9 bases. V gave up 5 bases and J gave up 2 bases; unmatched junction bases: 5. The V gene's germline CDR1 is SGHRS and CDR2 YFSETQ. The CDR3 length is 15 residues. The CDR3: CASRRTGEGNQPQHF. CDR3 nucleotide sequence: TGCGCCAGCAGGCGGACAGGGGAAGGCAATCAGCCCCAGCATTTT.

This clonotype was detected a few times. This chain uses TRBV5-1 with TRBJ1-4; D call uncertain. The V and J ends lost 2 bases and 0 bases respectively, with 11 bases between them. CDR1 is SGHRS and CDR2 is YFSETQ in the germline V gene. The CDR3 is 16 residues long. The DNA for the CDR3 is TGCGCCAGCAGCTTCGAAGGCGGAACAACTAATGAAAAACTGTTTTTT. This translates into CASSFEGGTTNEKLFF.

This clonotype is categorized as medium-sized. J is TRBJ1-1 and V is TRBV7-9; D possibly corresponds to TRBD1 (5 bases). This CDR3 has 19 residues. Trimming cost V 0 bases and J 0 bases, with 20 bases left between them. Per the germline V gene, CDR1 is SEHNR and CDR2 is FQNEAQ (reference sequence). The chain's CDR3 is CASSLARGMGLGMNTEAFF. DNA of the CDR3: TGTGCCAGCAGCTTAGCGCGGGGGATGGGGTTAGGGATGAACACTGAAGCTTTCTTT.

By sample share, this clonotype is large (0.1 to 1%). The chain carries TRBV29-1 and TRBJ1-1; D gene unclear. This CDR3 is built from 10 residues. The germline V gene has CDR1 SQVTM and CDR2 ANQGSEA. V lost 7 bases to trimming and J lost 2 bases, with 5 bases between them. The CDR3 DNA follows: TGCAGCGGCGTTAACACTGAAGCTTTCTTT. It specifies CSGVNTEAFF.

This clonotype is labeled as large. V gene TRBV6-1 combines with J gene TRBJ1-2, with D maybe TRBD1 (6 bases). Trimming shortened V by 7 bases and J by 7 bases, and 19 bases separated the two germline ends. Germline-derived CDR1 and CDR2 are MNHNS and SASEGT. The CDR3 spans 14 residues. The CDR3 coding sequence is TGTGCCAGCACCGCCGGGACATTATTGGGTGGCTACACCTTC. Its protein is CASTAGTLLGGYTF.

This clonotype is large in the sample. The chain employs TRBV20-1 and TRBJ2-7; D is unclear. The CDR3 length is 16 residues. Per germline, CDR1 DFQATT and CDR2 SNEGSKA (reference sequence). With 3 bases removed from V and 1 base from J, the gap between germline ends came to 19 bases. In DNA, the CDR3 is TGCAGTGCTAGTCGCCCGAGACAAAGGTCGTCCTACGAGCAGTACTTC. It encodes CSASRPRQRSSYEQYF.